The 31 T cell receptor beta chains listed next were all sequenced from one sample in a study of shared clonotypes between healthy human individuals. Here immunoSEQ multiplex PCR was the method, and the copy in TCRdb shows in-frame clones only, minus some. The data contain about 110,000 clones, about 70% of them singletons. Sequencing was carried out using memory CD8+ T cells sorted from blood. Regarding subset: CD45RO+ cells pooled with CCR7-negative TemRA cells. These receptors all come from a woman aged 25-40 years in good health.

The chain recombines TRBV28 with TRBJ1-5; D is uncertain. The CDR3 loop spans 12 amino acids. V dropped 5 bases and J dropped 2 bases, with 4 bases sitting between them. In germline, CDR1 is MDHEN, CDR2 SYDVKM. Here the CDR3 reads CASSIGNQPQHF. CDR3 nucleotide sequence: TGTGCCAGCAGTATCGGCAATCAGCCCCAGCATTTT.

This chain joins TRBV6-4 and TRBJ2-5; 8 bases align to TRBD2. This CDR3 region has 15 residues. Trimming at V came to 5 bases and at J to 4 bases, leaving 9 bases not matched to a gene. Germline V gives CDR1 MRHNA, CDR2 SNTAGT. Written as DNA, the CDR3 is TGTGCCAGCAGTCCCTCGTCGGGAGGGCGAGAGACCCAGTACTTC. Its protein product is CASSPSSGGRETQYF.

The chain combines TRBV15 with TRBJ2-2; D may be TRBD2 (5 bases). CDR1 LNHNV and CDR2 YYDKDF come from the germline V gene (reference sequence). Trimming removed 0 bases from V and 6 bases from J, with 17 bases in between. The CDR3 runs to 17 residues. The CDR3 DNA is TGTGCCACCAGCAGAGATGGGGAGAGAAGAGGCTCCGGGGAGCTGTTTTTT. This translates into CATSRDGERRGSGELFF.

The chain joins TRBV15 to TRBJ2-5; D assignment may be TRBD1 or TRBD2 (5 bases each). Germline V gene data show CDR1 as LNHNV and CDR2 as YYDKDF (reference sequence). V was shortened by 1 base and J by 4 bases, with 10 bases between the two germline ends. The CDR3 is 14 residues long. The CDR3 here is CATSRVGGAETQYF. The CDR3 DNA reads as TGTGCCACCAGCAGAGTTGGGGGAGCAGAGACCCAGTACTTC.

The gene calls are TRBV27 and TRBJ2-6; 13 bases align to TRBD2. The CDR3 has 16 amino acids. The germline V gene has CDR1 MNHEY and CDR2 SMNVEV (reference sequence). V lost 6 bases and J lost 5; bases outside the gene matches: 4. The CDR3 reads CASSGTSGMRANVLTF. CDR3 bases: TGTGCCAGCAGCGGGACTAGCGGGATGAGGGCCAACGTCCTGACTTTC.

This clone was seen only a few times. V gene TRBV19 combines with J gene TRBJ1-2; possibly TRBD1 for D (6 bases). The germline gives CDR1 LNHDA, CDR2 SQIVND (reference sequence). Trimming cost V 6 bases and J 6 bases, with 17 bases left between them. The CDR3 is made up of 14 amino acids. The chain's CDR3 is CASRPGHSVDGYTF. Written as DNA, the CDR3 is TGTGCCAGTAGGCCGGGACATAGTGTAGATGGCTACACCTTC. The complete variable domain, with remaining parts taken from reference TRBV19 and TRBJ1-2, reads DGGITQSPKYLFRKEGQNVTLSCEQNLNHDAMYWYRQDPGQGLRLIYYSQIVNDFQKGDIAEGYSVSREKKESFPLTVTSAQKNPTAFYLCASRPGHSVDGYTFGSGTRLTVV.

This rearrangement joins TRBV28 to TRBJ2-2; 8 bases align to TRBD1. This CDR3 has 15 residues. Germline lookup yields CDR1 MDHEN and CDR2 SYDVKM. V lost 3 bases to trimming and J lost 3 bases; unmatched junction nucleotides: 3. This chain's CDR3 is CASSFAGQDTGELFF. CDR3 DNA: TGTGCCAGCAGTTTTGCGGGACAGGACACCGGGGAGCTGTTTTTT.

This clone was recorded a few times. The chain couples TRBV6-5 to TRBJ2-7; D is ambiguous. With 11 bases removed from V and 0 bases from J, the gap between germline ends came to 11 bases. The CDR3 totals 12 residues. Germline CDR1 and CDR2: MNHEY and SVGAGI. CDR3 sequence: CAVRASSYEQYF. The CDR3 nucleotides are TGTGCCGTTCGGGCGAGCTCCTACGAGCAGTACTTC.

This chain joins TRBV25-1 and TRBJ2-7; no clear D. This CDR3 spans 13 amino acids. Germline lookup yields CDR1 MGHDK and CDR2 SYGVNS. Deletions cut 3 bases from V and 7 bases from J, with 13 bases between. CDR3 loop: CASSDPKAAEQYF. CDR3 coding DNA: TGTGCCAGCAGTGACCCCAAGGCCGCGGAGCAGTACTTC.

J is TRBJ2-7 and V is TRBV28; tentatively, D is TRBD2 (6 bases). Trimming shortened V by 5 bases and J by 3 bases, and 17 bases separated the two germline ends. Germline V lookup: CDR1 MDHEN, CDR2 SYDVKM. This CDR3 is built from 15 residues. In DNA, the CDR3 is TGTGCCAGCAGTCCGACTAGAGGCCTCTACTACGAGCAGTACTTC. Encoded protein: CASSPTRGLYYEQYF.

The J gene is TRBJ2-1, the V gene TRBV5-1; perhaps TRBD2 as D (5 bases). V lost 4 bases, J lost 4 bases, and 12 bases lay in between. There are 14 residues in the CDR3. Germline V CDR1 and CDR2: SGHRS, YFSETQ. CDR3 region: CASSVEGGYNEQFF. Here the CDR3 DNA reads TGCGCCAGCAGCGTAGAGGGTGGGTACAATGAGCAGTTCTTC.

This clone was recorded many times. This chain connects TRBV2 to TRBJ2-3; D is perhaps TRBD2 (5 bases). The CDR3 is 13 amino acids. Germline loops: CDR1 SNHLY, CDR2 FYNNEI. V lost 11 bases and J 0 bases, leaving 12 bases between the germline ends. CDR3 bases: TGTGCCGGCTACGGGGATAGCACAGATACGCAGTATTTT. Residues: CAGYGDSTDTQYF.

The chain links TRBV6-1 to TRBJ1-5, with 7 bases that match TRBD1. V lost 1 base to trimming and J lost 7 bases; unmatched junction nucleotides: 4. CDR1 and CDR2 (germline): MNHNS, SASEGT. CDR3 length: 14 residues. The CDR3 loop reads CASSEGQGVQPQHF. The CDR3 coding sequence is TGTGCCAGCAGTGAAGGACAGGGCGTCCAGCCCCAGCATTTT.

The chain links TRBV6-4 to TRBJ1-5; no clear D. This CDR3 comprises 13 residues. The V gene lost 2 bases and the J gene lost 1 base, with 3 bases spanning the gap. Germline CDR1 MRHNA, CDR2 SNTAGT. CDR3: CASSDSSNQPQHF. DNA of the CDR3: TGTGCCAGCAGTGACAGCAGCAATCAGCCCCAGCATTTT.

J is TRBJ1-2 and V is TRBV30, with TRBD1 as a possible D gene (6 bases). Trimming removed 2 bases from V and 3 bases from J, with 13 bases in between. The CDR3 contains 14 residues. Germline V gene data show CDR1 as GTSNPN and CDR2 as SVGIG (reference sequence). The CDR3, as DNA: TGTGCCTGGAGTCGGGGGGGGCACGACTATGGCTACACCTTC. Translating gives CAWSRGGHDYGYTF.

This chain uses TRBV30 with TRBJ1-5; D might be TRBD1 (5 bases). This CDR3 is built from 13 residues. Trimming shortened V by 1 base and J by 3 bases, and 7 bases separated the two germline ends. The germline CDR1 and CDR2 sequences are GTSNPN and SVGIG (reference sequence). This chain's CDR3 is CAWSEQDNQPQHF. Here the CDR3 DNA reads TGTGCCTGGAGTGAACAGGACAATCAGCCCCAGCATTTT.

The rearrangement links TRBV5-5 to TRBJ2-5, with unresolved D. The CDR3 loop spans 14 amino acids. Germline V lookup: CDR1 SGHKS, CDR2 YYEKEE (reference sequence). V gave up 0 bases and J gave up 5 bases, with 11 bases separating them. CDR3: CASSLVSHLETQYF. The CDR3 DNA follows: TGTGCCAGCAGCTTGGTCTCGCATCTCGAGACCCAGTACTTC.

The chain's CDR3 is CASSSDWGGEADTQYF. The CDR3 DNA follows: TGTGCCAGCAGTTCCGATTGGGGGGGCGAGGCAGATACGCAGTATTTT. The chain combines TRBV27 with TRBJ2-3; perhaps TRBD2 as D (7 bases). The CDR3 sequence is 16 residues long. Deletions cut 4 bases from V and 4 bases from J, with 18 bases between. Germline CDR1 reads MNHEY; CDR2 reads SMNVEV (reference sequence).

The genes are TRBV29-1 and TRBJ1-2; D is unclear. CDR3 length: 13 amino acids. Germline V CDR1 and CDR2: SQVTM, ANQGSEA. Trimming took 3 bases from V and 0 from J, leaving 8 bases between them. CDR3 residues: CSVEQLTNYGYTF. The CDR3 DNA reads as TGCAGCGTTGAGCAGCTTACTAACTATGGCTACACCTTC.

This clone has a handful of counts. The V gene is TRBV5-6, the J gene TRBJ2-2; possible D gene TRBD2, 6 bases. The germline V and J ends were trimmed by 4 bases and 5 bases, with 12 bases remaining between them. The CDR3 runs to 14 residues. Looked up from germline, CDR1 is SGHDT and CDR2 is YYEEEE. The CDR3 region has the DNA TGTGCCAGCAGCCCGACTAGGTCTACCGGGGAGCTGTTTTTT. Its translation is CASSPTRSTGELFF.

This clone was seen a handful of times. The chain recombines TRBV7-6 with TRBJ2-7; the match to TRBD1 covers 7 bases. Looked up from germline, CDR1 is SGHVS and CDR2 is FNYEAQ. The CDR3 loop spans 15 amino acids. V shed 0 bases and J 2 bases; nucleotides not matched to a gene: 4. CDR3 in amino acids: CASSLAPGQTYEQYF. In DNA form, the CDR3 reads TGTGCCAGCAGCTTAGCCCCGGGACAGACCTACGAGCAGTACTTC. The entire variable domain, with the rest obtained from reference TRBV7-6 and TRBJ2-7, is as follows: GAGVSQSPRYKVTKRGQDVALRCDPISGHVSLYWYRQALGQGPEFLTYFNYEAQQDKSGLPNDRFSAERPEGSISTLTIQRTEQRDSAMYRCASSLAPGQTYEQYFGPGTRLTVT.

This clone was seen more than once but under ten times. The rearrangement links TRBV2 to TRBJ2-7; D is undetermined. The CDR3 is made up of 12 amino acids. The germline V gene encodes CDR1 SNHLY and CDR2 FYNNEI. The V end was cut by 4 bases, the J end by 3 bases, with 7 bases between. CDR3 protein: CASSGQVYEQYF. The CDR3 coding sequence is TGTGCCAGCAGTGGGCAGGTCTACGAGCAGTACTTC.

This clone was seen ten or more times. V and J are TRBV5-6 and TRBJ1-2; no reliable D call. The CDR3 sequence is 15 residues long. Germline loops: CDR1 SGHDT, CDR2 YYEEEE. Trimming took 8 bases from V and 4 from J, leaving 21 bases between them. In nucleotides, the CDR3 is TGTGCCAGACGCGGGGAGAGGGCGGGTCGCTATGGCTACACCTTC. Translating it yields CARRGERAGRYGYTF.

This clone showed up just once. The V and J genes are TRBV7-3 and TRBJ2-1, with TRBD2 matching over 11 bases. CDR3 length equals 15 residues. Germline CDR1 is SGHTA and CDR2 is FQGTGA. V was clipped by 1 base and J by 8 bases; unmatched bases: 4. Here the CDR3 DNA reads TGTGCCAGCAGCTTAATAGCGGGAGGGCCCGATGAGCAGTTCTTC. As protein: CASSLIAGGPDEQFF.

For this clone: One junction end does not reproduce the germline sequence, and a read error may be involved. The CDR3 bases are TGCGCCAGCAGTGAATCCCCGGGGGACTCTGGAAACACCATATATTTT. Translation gives CASSESPGDSGNTIYF. V and J are TRBV6-9 and TRBJ1-3; the D gene is possibly TRBD1 (5 bases). The germline CDR1 and CDR2 sequences are MNHGY and SVAAGI. There are 16 residues in the CDR3.

DNA of the CDR3: TGTGCCAGCAGCGTAGGCGGGAATACTGTTGGAAACACCATATATTTT. Translation: CASSVGGNTVGNTIYF. J is TRBJ1-3 and V is TRBV9; D call uncertain. The CDR3 is 16 residues long. Germline CDR1 reads SGDLS; CDR2 reads YYNGEE. The V gene lost 0 bases and the J gene lost 3 bases, with 13 bases spanning the gap.

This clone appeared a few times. CDR3 bases: TGTGCCAGCGGTGGAGAGGAGGCCGGGGAGCTGTTTTTT. This gives the protein CASGGEEAGELFF. This rearrangement joins TRBV6-1 to TRBJ2-2; tentatively, D is TRBD2 (5 bases). Trimming took 8 bases from V and 6 from J, leaving 13 bases between them. CDR1 is MNHNS and CDR2 is SASEGT in the germline V gene. This CDR3 is 13 amino acids long.

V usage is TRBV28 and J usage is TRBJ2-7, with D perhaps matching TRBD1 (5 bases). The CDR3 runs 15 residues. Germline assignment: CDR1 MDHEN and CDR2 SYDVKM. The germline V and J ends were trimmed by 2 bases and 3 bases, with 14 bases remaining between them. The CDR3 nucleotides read TGTGCCAGCAGTTTAACTGCAGGGTGGGACTACGAGCAGTACTTC. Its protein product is CASSLTAGWDYEQYF.

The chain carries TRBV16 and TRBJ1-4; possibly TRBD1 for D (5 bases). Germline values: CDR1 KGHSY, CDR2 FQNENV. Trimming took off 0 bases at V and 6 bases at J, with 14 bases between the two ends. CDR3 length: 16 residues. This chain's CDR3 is CASSQSAGRAHEKLFF. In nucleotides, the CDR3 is TGTGCCAGCAGCCAATCGGCAGGCAGGGCCCATGAAAAACTGTTTTTT. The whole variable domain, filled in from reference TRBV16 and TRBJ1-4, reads GEEVAQTPKHLVRGEGQKAKLYCAPIKGHSYVFWYQQVLKNEFKFLISFQNENVFDETGMPKERFSAKCLPNSPCSLEIQATKLEDSAVYFCASSQSAGRAHEKLFFGSGTQLSVL.

CDR3 protein: CASSIGLGWSTEAFF. The CDR3 DNA follows: TGTGCCAGTAGTATAGGGCTGGGGTGGAGCACTGAAGCTTTCTTT. The chain links TRBV19 to TRBJ1-1; D is ambiguous. V shed 1 base and J shed 4 bases, with 13 bases lying between them. The CDR3 has 15 amino acids. In germline, CDR1 is LNHDA, CDR2 SQIVND (reference sequence). Supplemented by reference TRBV19 and TRBJ1-1, the full variable domain reads DGGITQSPKYLFRKEGQNVTLSCEQNLNHDAMYWYRQDPGQGLRLIYYSQIVNDFQKGDIAEGYSVSREKKESFPLTVTSAQKNPTAFYLCASSIGLGWSTEAFFGQGTRLTVV.

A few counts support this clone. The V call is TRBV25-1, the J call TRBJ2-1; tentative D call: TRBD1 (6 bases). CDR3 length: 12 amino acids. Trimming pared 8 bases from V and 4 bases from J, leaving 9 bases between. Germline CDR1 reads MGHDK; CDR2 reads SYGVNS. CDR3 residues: CASVDSYNEQFF. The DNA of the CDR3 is TGTGCCAGCGTGGACAGTTACAATGAGCAGTTCTTC. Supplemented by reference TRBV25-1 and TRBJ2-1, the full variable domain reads EADIYQTPRYLVIGTGKKITLECSQTMGHDKMYWYQQDPGMELHLIHYSYGVNSTEKGDLSSESTVSRIRTEHFPLTLESARPSHTSQYLCASVDSYNEQFFGPGTRLTVL.